Listed below are T cell receptor beta chains from one sample, sequenced in a study of blood T cell repertoires in COVID-19. The protocol was immunoSEQ multiplex PCR, while the TCRdb copy is restricted to in-frame clones and leaves out a portion. The sample includes around 450,000 clones, 85% to 90% seen only once; the top ten take over 4%. Input material: peripheral blood. These receptors were obtained from a woman aged 25-40 years with acute or convalescent COVID-19. Both conserved end residues are part of each CDR3. The D gene is left open where the match is weak. Clone size is given for some rows only: seen once, a few or many times, or a class if the clone is expanded.

abundance	v_gene	d_gene	j_gene	CDR3nt	CDR3aa
-	TRBV18	-	TRBJ2-3	TGTGCCAGCTCACCCCAAGGGGGAGGGGGAGATACGCAGTATTTT	CASSPQGGGGDTQYF
-	TRBV6-5	TRBD1	TRBJ2-1	TGTGCCAGCAGTCGGGACAGGGAACGCAATGAGCAGTTCTTC	CASSRDRERNEQFF
-	TRBV28	TRBD1	TRBJ2-3	TGTGCCAGCAGTTTCAGGACAGGGTTATATACGCAGTATTTT	CASSFRTGLYTQYF
-	TRBV3-1/TRBV3-2	-	TRBJ1-5	TGTGCCAGCAGCCAACAACGCGTTCCGAATCAGCCCCAGCATTTT	CASSQQRVPNQPQHF
-	TRBV19	TRBD1	TRBJ1-2	TGTGCCAGTACTGAGGGGGCCCGAAAAGCTAACTATGGCTACACCTTC	CASTEGARKANYGYTF
few	TRBV2	TRBD1	TRBJ1-6	TGTGCCAGCAGGGACAGGGGTAATTCACCCCTCCACTTT	CASRDRGNSPLHF
-	TRBV2	-	TRBJ1-2	TGTGCCAGCAGTGAACAGCGAAGTTCTAACTATGGCTACACCTTC	CASSEQRSSNYGYTF
-	TRBV5-1	TRBD1	TRBJ2-1	TGCGCCAGCGCTTGGACAGGGGGCTTCAATGAGCAGTTCTTC	CASAWTGGFNEQFF
-	TRBV7-9	TRBD2	TRBJ2-5	TGTGCCAGCAGCCTTCCCCGGACTAGCGGGGGGGCCCGGGAGACCCAGTACTTC	CASSLPRTSGGARETQYF
-	TRBV5-8	TRBD1	TRBJ1-5	TGTGCCAGCAGCCTGGGACAGATCAATCAGCCCCAGCATTTT	CASSLGQINQPQHF
once	TRBV18	-	TRBJ2-1	TGTGCCAGCTCACCAAGACAGGAGGTTGAGCAGTTCTTC	CASSPRQEVEQFF
-	TRBV5-6	-	TRBJ2-7	TGTGCCAGCAGCCTGGGGGCAGGGTTAGTCTACGAGCAGTACTTC	CASSLGAGLVYEQYF
few	TRBV7-9	-	TRBJ1-1	TGTGCCAGCAGCTCCTCTACCACGAACACTGAAGCTTTCTTT	CASSSSTTNTEAFF
-	TRBV3-1/TRBV3-2	TRBD2	TRBJ2-1	TGTGCCAGCAGCCAAGCAGCGGGGGGGTACAATGAGCAGTTCTTC	CASSQAAGGYNEQFF
-	TRBV29-1	TRBD1	TRBJ2-3	TGCAGCGTTGTGGGGACAGGGGCTCCTCGGGGCACAGATACGCAGTATTTT	CSVVGTGAPRGTDTQYF